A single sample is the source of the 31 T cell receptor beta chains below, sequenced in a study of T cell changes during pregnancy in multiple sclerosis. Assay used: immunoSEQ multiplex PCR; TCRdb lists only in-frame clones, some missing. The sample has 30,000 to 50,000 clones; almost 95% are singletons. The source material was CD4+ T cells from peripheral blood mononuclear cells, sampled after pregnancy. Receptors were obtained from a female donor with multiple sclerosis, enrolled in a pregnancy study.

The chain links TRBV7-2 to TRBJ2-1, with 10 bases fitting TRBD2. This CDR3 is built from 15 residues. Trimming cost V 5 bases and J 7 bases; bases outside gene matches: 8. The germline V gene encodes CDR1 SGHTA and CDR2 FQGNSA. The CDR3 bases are TGTGCCAGCAGCCCCCGGCTAGCGGGGGAGAATGAGCAGTTCTTC. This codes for CASSPRLAGENEQFF.

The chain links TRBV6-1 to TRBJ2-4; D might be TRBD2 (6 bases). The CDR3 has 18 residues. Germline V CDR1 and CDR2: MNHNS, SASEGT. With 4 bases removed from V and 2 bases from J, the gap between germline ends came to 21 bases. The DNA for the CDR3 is TGTGCCAGCAGTGGGGGGGAGTTTGAGGGGCGGCCCAAAAACATTCAGTACTTC. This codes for CASSGGEFEGRPKNIQYF.

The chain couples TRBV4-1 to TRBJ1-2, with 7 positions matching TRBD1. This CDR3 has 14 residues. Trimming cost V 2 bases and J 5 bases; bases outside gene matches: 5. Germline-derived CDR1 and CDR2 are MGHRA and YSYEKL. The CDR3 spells CASSQPGQRYGYTF. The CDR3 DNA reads TGCGCCAGCAGCCAACCGGGACAGCGATATGGCTACACCTTC.

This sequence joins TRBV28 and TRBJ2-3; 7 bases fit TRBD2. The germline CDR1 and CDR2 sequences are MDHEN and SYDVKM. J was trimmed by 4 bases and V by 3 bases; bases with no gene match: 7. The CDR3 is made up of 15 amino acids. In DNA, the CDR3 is TGTGCCAGCAGTTTGAGTGGGGGGGTTTCAGATACGCAGTATTTT. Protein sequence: CASSLSGGVSDTQYF.

The CDR3 DNA reads TGTGCCAGCAGCTGGGAGCGAAGCAATTACGAGCAGTACTTC. It specifies CASSWERSNYEQYF. The chain carries TRBV7-9 and TRBJ2-7; D may be TRBD2 (5 bases). CDR3 size: 14 residues. V lost 4 bases to trimming and J lost 4 bases, with 14 bases between them. Germline V CDR1 and CDR2: SEHNR, FQNEAQ (reference sequence).

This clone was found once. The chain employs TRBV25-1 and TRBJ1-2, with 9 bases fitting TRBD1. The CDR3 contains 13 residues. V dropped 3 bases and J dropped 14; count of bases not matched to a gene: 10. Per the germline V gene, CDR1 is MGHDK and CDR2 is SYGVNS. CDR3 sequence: CASSEITGQGPTF. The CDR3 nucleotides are TGTGCCAGCAGTGAGATTACTGGACAGGGGCCTACCTTC.

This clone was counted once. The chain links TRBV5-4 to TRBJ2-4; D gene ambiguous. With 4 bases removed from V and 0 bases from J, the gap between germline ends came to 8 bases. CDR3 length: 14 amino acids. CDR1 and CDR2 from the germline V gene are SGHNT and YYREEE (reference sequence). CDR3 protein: CASSPELAKNIQYF. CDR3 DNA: TGTGCCAGCAGCCCGGAGTTAGCCAAAAACATTCAGTACTTC.

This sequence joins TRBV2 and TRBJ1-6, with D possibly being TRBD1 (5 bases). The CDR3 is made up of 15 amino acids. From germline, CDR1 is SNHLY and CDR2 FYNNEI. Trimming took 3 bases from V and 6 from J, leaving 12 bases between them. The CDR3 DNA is TGTGCCAGCAGTGACGCAGGGTATCGTAATTCACCCCTCCACTTT. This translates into CASSDAGYRNSPLHF. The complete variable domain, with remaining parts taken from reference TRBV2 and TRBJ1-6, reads EPEVTQTPSHQVTQMGQEVILRCVPISNHLYFYWYRQILGQKVEFLVSFYNNEISEKSEIFDDQFSVERPDGSNFTLKIRSTKLEDSAMYFCASSDAGYRNSPLHFGNGTRLTVT.

The DNA of the CDR3 is TGTGCCAGCAGCGTAGCCCCCCCACTAGCGGGGGCCAAGGATACGCAGTATTTT. Protein: CASSVAPPLAGAKDTQYF. The chain is built from TRBV9 and TRBJ2-3; TRBD2 matches at 11 bases. Germline loops: CDR1 SGDLS, CDR2 YYNGEE. With 0 bases clipped from V and 6 bases from J, the junction kept 12 bases outside the gene matches. The CDR3 contains 18 residues.

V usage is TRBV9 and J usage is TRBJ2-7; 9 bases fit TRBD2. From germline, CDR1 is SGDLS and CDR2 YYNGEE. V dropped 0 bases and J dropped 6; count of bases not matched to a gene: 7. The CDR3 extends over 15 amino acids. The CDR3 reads CASSVAAGGLFEQYF. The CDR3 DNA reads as TGTGCCAGCAGCGTAGCTGCGGGGGGGCTTTTCGAGCAGTACTTC.

CDR3 residues: CSVGAIAYEQYF. In nucleotides, the CDR3 is TGCAGCGTCGGAGCCATAGCCTACGAGCAGTACTTC. This chain uses TRBV29-1 with TRBJ2-7; no clear D. Trimming removed 6 bases from V and 2 bases from J, with 11 bases in between. This CDR3 is built from 12 residues. Germline-derived CDR1 and CDR2 are SQVTM and ANQGSEA.

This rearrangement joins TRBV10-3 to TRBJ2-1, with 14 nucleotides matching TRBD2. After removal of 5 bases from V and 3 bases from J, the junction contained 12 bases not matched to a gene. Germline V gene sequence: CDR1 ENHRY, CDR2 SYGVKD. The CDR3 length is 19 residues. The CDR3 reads CAISKRGLAGASNYNEQFF. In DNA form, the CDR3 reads TGTGCCATCAGTAAGAGGGGACTAGCGGGGGCGTCGAACTACAATGAGCAGTTCTTC.

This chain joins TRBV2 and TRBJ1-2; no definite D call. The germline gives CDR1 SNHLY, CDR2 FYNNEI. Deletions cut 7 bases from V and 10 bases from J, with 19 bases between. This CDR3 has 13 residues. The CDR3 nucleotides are TGTGCCAGCATCCTAGCGTCATATGCAGTCTACACCTTC. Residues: CASILASYAVYTF.

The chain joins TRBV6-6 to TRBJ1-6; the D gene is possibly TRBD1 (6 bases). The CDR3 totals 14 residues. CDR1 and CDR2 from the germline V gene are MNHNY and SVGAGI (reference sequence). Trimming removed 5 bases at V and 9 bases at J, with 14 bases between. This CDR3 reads CASSPDRLVSPLHF. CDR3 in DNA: TGTGCCAGCAGTCCGGACAGATTGGTTTCACCCCTCCACTTT.

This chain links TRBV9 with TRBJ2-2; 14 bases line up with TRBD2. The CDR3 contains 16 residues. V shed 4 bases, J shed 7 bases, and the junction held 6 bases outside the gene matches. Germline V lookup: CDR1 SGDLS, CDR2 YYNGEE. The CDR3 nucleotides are TGTGCCAGCAGCCCCCGGACTAGCGGGGGGAACGGGGAGCTGTTTTTT. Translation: CASSPRTSGGNGELFF.

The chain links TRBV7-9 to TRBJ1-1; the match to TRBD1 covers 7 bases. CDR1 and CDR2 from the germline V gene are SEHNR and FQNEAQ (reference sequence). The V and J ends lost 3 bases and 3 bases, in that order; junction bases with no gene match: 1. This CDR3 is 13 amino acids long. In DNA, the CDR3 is TGTGCCAGCAGCTTCGACAGGGACACTGAAGCTTTCTTT. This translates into CASSFDRDTEAFF.

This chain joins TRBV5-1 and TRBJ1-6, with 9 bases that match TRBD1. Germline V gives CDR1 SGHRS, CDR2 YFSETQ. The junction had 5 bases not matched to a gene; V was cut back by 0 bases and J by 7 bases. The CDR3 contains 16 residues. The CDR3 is CASSLEGQGYNSPLHF. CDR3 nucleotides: TGCGCCAGCAGCTTGGAGGGACAGGGTTACAATTCACCCCTCCACTTT.

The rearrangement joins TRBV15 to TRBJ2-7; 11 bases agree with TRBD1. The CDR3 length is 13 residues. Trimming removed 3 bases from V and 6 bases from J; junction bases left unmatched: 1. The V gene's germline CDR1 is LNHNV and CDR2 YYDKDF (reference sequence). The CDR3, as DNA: TGTGCCACCAGCAGGGACAGGGGGCGCGAGCAGTACTTC. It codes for CATSRDRGREQYF.

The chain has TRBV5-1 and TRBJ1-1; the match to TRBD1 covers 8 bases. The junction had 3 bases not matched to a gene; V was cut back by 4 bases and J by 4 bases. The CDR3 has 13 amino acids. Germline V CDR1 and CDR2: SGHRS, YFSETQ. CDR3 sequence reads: CASSRQGPTEAFF. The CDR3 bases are TGCGCCAGCAGCCGACAGGGGCCCACTGAAGCTTTCTTT.

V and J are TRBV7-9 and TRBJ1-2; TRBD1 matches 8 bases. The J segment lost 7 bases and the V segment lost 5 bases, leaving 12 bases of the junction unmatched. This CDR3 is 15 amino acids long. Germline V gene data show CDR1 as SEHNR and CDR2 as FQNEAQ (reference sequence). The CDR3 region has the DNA TGTGCCAGCAGCCCCAAGGACAGGGAGCTATTTGGCTACACCTTC. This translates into CASSPKDRELFGYTF.

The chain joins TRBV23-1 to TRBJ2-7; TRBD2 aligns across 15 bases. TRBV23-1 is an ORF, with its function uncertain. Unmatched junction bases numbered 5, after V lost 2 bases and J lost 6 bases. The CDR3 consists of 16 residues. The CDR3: CASSQPGLAGGCEQYF. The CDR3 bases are TGCGCCAGCAGTCAACCAGGACTAGCGGGGGGGTGCGAGCAGTACTTC.

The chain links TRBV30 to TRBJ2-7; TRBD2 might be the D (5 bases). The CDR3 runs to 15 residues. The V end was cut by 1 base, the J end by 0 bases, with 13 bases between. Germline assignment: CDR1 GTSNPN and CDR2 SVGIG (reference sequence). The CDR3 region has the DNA TGTGCCTGGAGTGGCGGGCAGATTAGCTCCTACGAGCAGTACTTC. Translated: CAWSGGQISSYEQYF.

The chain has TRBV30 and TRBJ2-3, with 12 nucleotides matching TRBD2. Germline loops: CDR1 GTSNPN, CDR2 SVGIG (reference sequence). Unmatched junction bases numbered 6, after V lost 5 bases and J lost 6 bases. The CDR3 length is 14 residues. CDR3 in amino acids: CAWASGGAWDTQYF. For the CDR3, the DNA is TGTGCCTGGGCTAGCGGGGGGGCCTGGGATACGCAGTATTTT.

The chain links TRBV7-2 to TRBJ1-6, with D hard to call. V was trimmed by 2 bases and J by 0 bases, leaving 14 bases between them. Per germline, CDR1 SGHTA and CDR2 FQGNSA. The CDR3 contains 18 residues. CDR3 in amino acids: CASSLLAAPNSYNSPLHF. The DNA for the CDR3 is TGTGCCAGCAGCTTACTTGCGGCACCAAACTCCTATAATTCACCCCTCCACTTT.

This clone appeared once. Here the CDR3 reads CASIEVAAGTGELFF. DNA of the CDR3: TGCGCCAGCATTGAGGTAGCGGCGGGGACCGGGGAGCTGTTTTTT. This chain joins TRBV5-1 and TRBJ2-2; TRBD2 might be the D (6 bases). This CDR3 spans 15 amino acids. Trimming took off 6 bases at V and 5 bases at J, with 17 bases between the two ends. Germline loops: CDR1 SGHRS, CDR2 YFSETQ.

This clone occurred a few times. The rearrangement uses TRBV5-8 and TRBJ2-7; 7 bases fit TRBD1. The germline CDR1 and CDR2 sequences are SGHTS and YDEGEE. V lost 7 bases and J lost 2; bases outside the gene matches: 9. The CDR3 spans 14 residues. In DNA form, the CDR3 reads TGTGCCAGCGCCCCCGGGACAGAGGCCTACGAGCAGTACTTC. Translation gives CASAPGTEAYEQYF.

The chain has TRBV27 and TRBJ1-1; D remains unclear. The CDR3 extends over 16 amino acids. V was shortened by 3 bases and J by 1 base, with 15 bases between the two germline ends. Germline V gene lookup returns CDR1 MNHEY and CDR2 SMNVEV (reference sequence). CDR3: CASSFNPGSPNTEAFF. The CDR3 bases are TGTGCCAGCAGTTTTAACCCGGGGTCGCCGAACACTGAAGCTTTCTTT.

The CDR3 spells CASSLAIGGGQPQHF. The CDR3 DNA sequence: TGTGCCAGCAGCTTAGCGATAGGGGGCGGTCAGCCCCAGCATTTT. The rearrangement links TRBV7-2 to TRBJ1-5; 7 bases fit TRBD1. CDR1 is SGHTA and CDR2 is FQGNSA in the germline V gene. The V and J ends lost 0 bases and 6 bases, in that order; junction bases with no gene match: 5. The CDR3 covers 15 residues.

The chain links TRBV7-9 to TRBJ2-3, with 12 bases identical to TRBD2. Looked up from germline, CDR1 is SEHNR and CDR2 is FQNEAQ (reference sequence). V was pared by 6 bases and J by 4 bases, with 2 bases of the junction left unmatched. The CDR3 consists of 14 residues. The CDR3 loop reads CASSGLAGSDTQYF. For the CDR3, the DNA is TGTGCCAGCAGTGGACTAGCGGGGTCAGATACGCAGTATTTT.

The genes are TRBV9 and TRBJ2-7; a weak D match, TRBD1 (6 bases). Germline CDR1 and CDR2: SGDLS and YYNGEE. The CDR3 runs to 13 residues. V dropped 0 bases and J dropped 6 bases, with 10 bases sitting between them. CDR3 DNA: TGTGCCAGCAGCGTAGGGGTAGGGGGCGAGCAGTACTTC. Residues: CASSVGVGGEQYF.

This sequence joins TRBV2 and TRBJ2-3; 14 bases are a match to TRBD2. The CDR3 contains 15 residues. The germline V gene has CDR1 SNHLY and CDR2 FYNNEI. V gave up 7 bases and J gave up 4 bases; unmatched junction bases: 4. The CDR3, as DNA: TGTGCCAGCAAAAGACTAGCGGGGGGGCCAGATACGCAGTATTTT. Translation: CASKRLAGGPDTQYF.